This T cell receptor (beta chain) was identified during a study of blood T cell repertoires in COVID-19. About the study: Whether acute or convalescent, the COVID-19 samples came from the United States, Italy and Spain. PBMCs, B-cell-depleted T cells, or T cells were the source of the cDNA or gDNA that made up the material.

This table comes from immunoSEQ multiplex PCR, and its TCRdb copy is limited to in-frame clones, with some not included. The data hold some 170,000 clones, with about 81% observed a single time. The receptor was isolated from an elderly woman with acute or convalescent COVID-19. Sequencing was carried out using peripheral blood.

The CDR3, as DNA: TGTGCCAGCAGCGTAGAGGCGGGGGGCCTACGCTTGGGCGGGGAGCTGTTTTTT. It yields the protein CASSVEAGGLRLGGELFF. V gene TRBV9 combines with J gene TRBJ2-2; 8 nucleotides match TRBD2. Germline-derived CDR1 and CDR2 are SGDLS and YYNGEE. The J segment lost 7 bases and the V segment lost 0 bases, leaving 14 bases of the junction unmatched. This CDR3 region has 18 residues.